A selection of T cell receptor beta chains follows, all from one sample in a study of blood T cell repertoires in COVID-19. TCRdb keeps only in-frame clones here, not all; method: immunoSEQ multiplex PCR. The sample lists more than 250,000 clones; around 87% were seen once. Sequencing input: peripheral blood. The receptors were gathered from a woman in her thirties who had recovered from COVID-19. The CDR3 runs from the conserved cysteine through the conserved F or W. The D gene is left open where the match is weak. Only some rows state a clone size, as once, few, many or a class for expanded clones.

TRBJ1-1 TRBV6-5 once . CASRSEGAEAFF TGTGCCAGTCGATCCGAGGGCGCTGAAGCTTTCTTT
TRBJ2-1 TRBV7-9 few TRBD2 CASSLLAGPYNEQFF TGTGCCAGCAGCTTACTAGCGGGTCCCTACAATGAGCAGTTCTTC
TRBJ2-3 TRBV24-1 . TRBD2 CATSDLGLAGTDTQYF TGTGCCACCAGTGATTTGGGACTAGCGGGCACAGATACGCAGTATTTT
TRBJ1-1 TRBV10-3 . . CAIREGREFREAFF TGTGCCATCAGGGAGGGGAGGGAATTCCGTGAAGCTTTCTTT
TRBJ1-1 TRBV6-5 few . CASSLRSGTLEAFF TGTGCCAGCAGTTTGCGATCGGGGACTCTAGAGGCTTTCTTT
TRBJ2-7 TRBV2 . . CASTAGYEQYF TGTGCCAGCACCGCCGGCTACGAGCAGTACTTC
TRBJ2-3 TRBV6-2/TRBV6-3 . TRBD1 CASSGQGPDTQYF TGTGCCAGCAGCGGACAGGGGCCAGATACGCAGTATTTT
TRBJ2-5 TRBV5-1 . . CASSLGLIETQYF TGCGCCAGCAGCCTGGGGCTCATAGAGACCCAGTACTTC
TRBJ2-2 TRBV10-3 . . CAIKGDPGELFF TGTGCCATCAAGGGGGATCCCGGGGAGCTGTTTTTT
TRBJ1-1 TRBV18 . . CASSPSLEAFF TGTGCCAGCTCACCGTCCCTTGAAGCTTTCTTT
TRBJ2-7 TRBV19 . TRBD2 CASSIGGTRNSGRMYEQYF TGTGCCAGTAGTATAGGAGGGACTCGAAATAGCGGGAGAATGTACGAGCAGTACTTC
TRBJ1-1 TRBV5-1 . . CASSSVGDYNAEAFF TGCGCCAGCAGCTCGGTAGGAGATTACAACGCTGAAGCTTTCTTT
TRBJ2-7 TRBV4-2 . TRBD2 CASSRPGGAGGSYEQYF TGTGCCAGCAGCCGACCCGGGGGGGCAGGAGGTTCCTACGAGCAGTACTTC
TRBJ2-7 TRBV6-5 . TRBD1 CASSRRQGGTYEQYF TGTGCCAGCAGCCGAAGACAGGGGGGCACCTACGAGCAGTACTTC
TRBJ2-3 TRBV12-5 . . CASGLASGVAPTDTQYF TGTGCTAGTGGTTTGGCTTCGGGGGTCGCTCCCACAGATACGCAGTATTTT
TRBJ2-7 TRBV7-9 . . CASSLGGGSFYEQYF TGTGCCAGCAGCTTAGGAGGCGGTAGCTTCTACGAGCAGTACTTC
TRBJ2-1 TRBV11-3 . TRBD1 CASSLGGWDRVRNEQFF TGTGCCAGCAGCTTAGGAGGGTGGGACAGGGTTCGCAATGAGCAGTTCTTC
TRBJ2-5 TRBV10-3 . . CAMAGNGETQYF TGTGCCATGGCGGGGAACGGTGAGACCCAGTACTTC
TRBJ2-7 TRBV27 . . CASSLSVGTRGEQYF TGTGCCAGCAGTTTATCGGTCGGGACTCGTGGCGAGCAGTACTTC
TRBJ1-2 TRBV28 . TRBD1 CAGGQGRYGYTF TGTGCCGGAGGACAGGGCCGGTATGGCTACACCTTC
TRBJ1-2 TRBV5-1 . . CASSLFQGGGYTF TGCGCCAGCAGCTTGTTTCAGGGCGGTGGCTACACCTTC
TRBJ2-1 TRBV5-4 . TRBD2 CASSPQSLRGGFNEQFF TGTGCCAGCAGCCCCCAATCATTGCGGGGGGGCTTCAATGAGCAGTTCTTC
TRBJ2-5 TRBV5-1 . . CASTQTPGGETQYF TGCGCCAGCACCCAGACCCCCGGAGGGGAGACCCAGTACTTC
TRBJ2-3 TRBV3-1/TRBV3-2 . TRBD2 CASSLDPTSGRVTQYF TGTGCCAGCAGCCTGGACCCGACTAGCGGGAGGGTCACGCAGTATTTT
TRBJ2-7 TRBV10-3 . TRBD1 CAIRAGTGQGAGEQYF TGTGCCATCAGGGCAGGTACGGGGCAGGGGGCTGGGGAGCAGTACTTC
TRBJ2-7 TRBV5-5 once . CASQPTGLSEQYF TGTGCCAGCCAACCCACAGGGTTATCCGAGCAGTACTTC
TRBJ1-1 TRBV19 . TRBD1 CASSTGDRGWDTEAFF TGTGCCAGTAGTACCGGGGACAGGGGCTGGGACACTGAAGCTTTCTTT
TRBJ1-2 TRBV3-1/TRBV3-2 . . CASSPGGEYGYTF TGTGCCAGCAGCCCCGGGGGAGAGTATGGCTACACCTTC
TRBJ1-6 TRBV11-2 . . CASSLDVPGVYNSPLHF TGTGCCAGCAGCTTAGATGTACCCGGGGTTTATAATTCACCCCTCCACTTT
TRBJ1-1 TRBV4-2 . . CASSQDRGEEVEAFF TGTGCCAGCAGCCAAGATCGGGGGGAAGAAGTTGAAGCTTTCTTT
TRBJ1-3 TRBV21-1 . . CASSKIAGNTIYF TGTGCCAGCAGCAAAATCGCTGGAAACACCATATATTTT
TRBJ1-2 TRBV29-1 . . CSVDDGYDGYTF TGCAGCGTTGACGACGGGTATGATGGCTACACCTTC
TRBJ2-7 TRBV6-2/TRBV6-3 . . CASSYTATYEQYF TGTGCCAGCAGTTATACAGCTACCTACGAGCAGTACTTC
TRBJ1-2 TRBV12-2 . . CATLEGGGYTF TGTGCAACCCTGGAGGGTGGTGGCTACACCTTC
TRBJ1-5 TRBV19 . . CASSNVGHQPQHF TGTGCCAGTAGTAACGTGGGGCATCAGCCCCAGCATTTT
TRBJ1-2 TRBV2 . TRBD1 CASSWDRAGGYYGYTF TGTGCCAGCAGTTGGGACAGGGCCGGGGGTTACTATGGCTACACCTTC
TRBJ2-1 TRBV5-4 . TRBD2 CASRPGTSGRGYNEQFF TGTGCCAGCAGGCCCGGGACTAGCGGGAGGGGGTACAATGAGCAGTTCTTC
TRBJ1-5 TRBV2 once TRBD1 CASKQTGQSNQPQHF TGTGCCAGCAAGCAAACGGGACAGAGCAATCAGCCCCAGCATTTT
TRBJ1-6 TRBV3-1/TRBV3-2 . TRBD1 CASSQDVGTGVSPLHF TGTGCCAGCAGCCAAGATGTTGGGACAGGGGTCTCACCCCTCCACTTT
TRBJ1-5 TRBV30 . . CAWADSSNQPQHF TGTGCCTGGGCCGACAGTAGCAATCAGCCCCAGCATTTT
TRBJ2-2 TRBV19 . TRBD2 CASSWGTSGATGELFF TGTGCCAGTAGTTGGGGGACTAGCGGTGCCACCGGGGAGCTGTTTTTT
TRBJ2-7 TRBV7-9 once . CASSKDGSYEQYF TGTGCCAGCAGCAAAGACGGGTCCTACGAGCAGTACTTC
TRBJ2-7 TRBV5-1 . TRBD1 CASSLEDRARLSSYEQYF TGCGCCAGCAGCTTGGAGGACAGGGCCAGATTGAGCTCCTACGAGCAGTACTTC
TRBJ1-3 TRBV3-1/TRBV3-2 . . CASSQAGAGNTIYF TGTGCCAGCAGCCAAGCAGGGGCGGGAAACACCATATATTTT
TRBJ2-6 TRBV3-1/TRBV3-2 . . CASSNSVYGANVLTF TGTGCCAGCAGCAACTCCGTATATGGGGCCAACGTCCTGACTTTC